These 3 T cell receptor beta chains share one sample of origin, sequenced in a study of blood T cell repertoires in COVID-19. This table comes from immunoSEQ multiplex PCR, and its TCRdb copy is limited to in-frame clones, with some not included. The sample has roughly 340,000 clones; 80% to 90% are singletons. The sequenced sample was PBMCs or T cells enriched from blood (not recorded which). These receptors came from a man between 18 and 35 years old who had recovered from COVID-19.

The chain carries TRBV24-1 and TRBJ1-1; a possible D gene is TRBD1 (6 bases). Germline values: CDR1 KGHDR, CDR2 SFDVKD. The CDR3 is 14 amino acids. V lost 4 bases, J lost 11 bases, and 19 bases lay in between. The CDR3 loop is CATSEPHPQGKAFF. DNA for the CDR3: TGTGCCACCAGTGAGCCTCACCCGCAGGGGAAGGCTTTCTTT.

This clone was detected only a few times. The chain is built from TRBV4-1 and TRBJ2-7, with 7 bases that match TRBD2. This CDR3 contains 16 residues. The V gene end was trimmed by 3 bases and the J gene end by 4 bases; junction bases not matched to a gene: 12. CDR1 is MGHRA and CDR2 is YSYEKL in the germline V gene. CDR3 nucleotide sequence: TGCGCCAGCAGCCAGGGTCGGGCTAGCGGTCAATACGAGCAGTACTTC. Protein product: CASSQGRASGQYEQYF.

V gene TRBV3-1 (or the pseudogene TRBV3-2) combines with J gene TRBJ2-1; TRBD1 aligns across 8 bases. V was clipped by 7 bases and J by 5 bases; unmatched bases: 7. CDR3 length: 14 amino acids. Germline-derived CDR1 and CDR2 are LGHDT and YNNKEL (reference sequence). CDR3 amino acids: CASTQGAIHNEQFF. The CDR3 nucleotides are TGTGCCAGCACCCAGGGGGCGATACACAATGAGCAGTTCTTC.